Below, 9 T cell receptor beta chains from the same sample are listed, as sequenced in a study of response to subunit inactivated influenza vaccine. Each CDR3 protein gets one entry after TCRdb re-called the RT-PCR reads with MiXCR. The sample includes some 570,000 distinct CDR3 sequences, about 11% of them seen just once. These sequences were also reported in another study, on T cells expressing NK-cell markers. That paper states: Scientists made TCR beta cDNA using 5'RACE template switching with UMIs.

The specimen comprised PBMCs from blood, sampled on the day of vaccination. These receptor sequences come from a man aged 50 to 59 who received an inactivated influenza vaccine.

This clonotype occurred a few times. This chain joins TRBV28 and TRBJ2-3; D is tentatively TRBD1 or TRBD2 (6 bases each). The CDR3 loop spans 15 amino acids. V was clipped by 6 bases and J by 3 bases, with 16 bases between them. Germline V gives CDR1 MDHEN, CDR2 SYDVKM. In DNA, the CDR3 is TGTGCCAGCAGGCGGGACACTAGGATGACAGATACGCAGTATTTT. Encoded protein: CASRRDTRMTDTQYF. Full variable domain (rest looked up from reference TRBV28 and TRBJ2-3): DVKVTQSSRYLVKRTGEKVFLECVQDMDHENMFWYRQDPGLGLRLIYFSYDVKMKEKGDIPEGYSVSREKKERFSLILESASTNQTSMYLCASRRDTRMTDTQYFGPGTRLTVL.

CDR3: CASSGVGGRLNEKLFF. The CDR3 region has the DNA TGTGCCAGCAGCGGAGTTGGGGGACGGTTAAATGAAAAACTGTTTTTT. The chain joins TRBV7-9 to TRBJ1-4; TRBD1 might be the D (5 bases). Per germline, CDR1 SEHNR and CDR2 FQNEAQ (reference sequence). This CDR3 spans 16 amino acids. Trimming pared 5 bases from V and 5 bases from J, leaving 18 bases between. Drawing the rest from reference TRBV7-9 and TRBJ1-4, the complete variable domain is DTGVSQNPRHKITKRGQNVTFRCDPISEHNRLYWYRQTLGQGPEFLTYFQNEAQLEKSRLLSDRFSAERPKGSFSTLEIQRTEQGDSAMYLCASSGVGGRLNEKLFFGSGTQLSVL.

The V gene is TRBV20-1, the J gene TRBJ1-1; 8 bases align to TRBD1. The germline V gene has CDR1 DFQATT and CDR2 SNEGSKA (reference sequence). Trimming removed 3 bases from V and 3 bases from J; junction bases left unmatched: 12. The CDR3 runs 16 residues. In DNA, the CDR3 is TGCAGTGCTAGTCCCCGGACAGGGCGTTGGGACACTGAAGCTTTCTTT. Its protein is CSASPRTGRWDTEAFF.

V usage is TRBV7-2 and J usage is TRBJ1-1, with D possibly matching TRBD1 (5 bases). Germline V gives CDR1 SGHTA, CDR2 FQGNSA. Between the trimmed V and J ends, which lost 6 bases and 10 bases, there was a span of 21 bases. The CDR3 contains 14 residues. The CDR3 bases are TGTGCCAGCAGGATGGCGATAGGTGGGGCTGGAGCTTTCTTT. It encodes CASRMAIGGAGAFF.

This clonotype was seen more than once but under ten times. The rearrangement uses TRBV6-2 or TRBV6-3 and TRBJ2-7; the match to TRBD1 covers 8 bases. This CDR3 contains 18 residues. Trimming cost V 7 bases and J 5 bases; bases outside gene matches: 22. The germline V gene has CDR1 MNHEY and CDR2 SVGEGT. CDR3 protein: CASTNQGARFKLRNEQYF. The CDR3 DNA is TGTGCCAGCACGAACCAGGGGGCCAGGTTTAAACTTCGTAACGAGCAGTACTTC.

This CDR3 is CASSSRGGGGSPLHF. The DNA for the CDR3 is TGTGCCAGCAGTTCCCGAGGAGGGGGTGGCTCACCCCTCCACTTT. The V and J genes are TRBV12-3 or TRBV12-4 and TRBJ1-6; D may be TRBD1 (6 bases). The CDR3 loop spans 15 amino acids. Deletions cut 4 bases from V and 10 bases from J, with 17 bases between.

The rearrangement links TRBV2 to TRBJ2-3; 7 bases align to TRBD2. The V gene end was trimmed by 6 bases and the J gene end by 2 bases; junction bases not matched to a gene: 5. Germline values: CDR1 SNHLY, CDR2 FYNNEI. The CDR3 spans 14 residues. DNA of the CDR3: TGTGCCAGCAGCAGACTAGCCTACACAGATACGCAGTATTTT. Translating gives CASSRLAYTDTQYF.

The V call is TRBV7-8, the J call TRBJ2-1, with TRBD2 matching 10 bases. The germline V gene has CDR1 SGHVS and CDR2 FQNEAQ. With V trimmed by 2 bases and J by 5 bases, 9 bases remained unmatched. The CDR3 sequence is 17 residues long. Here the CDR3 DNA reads TGTGCCAGCAGCTTACGAGCGGGGGGGCTCGATAACAATGAGCAGTTCTTC. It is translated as CASSLRAGGLDNNEQFF.

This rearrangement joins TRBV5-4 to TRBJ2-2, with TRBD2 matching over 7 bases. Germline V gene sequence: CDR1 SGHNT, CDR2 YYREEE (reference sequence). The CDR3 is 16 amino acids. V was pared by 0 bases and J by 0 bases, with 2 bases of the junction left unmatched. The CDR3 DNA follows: TGTGCCAGCAGCTTGGCTAGCGGATCGAACACCGGGGAGCTGTTTTTT. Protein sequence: CASSLASGSNTGELFF.